This T cell receptor (beta chain) was recovered during a study of shared clonotypes between healthy human individuals. CDR1 MNHNS and CDR2 SASEGT come from the germline V gene. This CDR3 has 14 residues. In regard to this clone: Its antigen remains unknown. A junction end diverges from the germline sequence, so it may reflect a read error. Other DNA variants within this sample encode the same CDR3.

Spread over ten immunoSEQ deep assay plates, unsorted PBMC DNA underwent sequencing. TCRdb keeps only in-frame clones here, not all; method: immunoSEQ multiplex PCR. The sample has around 430,000 clones, roughly 83% seen once. Study conclusions and caveats: Only blood was sampled; tissue repertoires likely differ.

Sequenced sample: PBMCs. The chain is built from TRBV6-1 and TRBJ2-2, with TRBD2 identical over 8 bases. This clonotype was obtained from a middle-aged woman in good health. Some clones in this sample may be carry-over from other donors' samples. In nucleotides, the CDR3 is TGTGCCAGCAGGGGACTAGTAAACACCGGGGAGTTGTTTTTT. Protein product: CASRGLVNTGELFF.